This T cell receptor (beta chain) was identified in a study of T cells after yellow fever vaccination. About the research overall: When fractions had low cell numbers, they were prepared with SMART-Seq v4 Ultra Low Input.

A 5'RACE template-switching step, the method used to make TCR cDNA, added a universal primer site and UMIs. MiXCR, applied by TCRdb to the 5' RACE reads, yields one record per CDR3 protein. Here the sample spans about 45,000 distinct CDR3 sequences, roughly 7% being singletons. Broader study findings: Weaker, the secondary response had a peak occurring faster, on day 5 versus 15.

Trimming removed 3 bases from V and 5 bases from J; junction bases left unmatched: 9. CDR3 size: 16 residues. CDR1 is SGHRS, CDR2 YFSETQ, per germline. Sequencing was performed on CD8+ T cells not binding an NS4B(214-222) dextramer, sorted from PBMCs, taken 45 days after the yellow fever booster vaccination. This receptor was taken from a man aged 25 to 40 who received the YFV17D yellow fever vaccine. The chain combines TRBV5-1 with TRBJ2-1; 9 bases map to TRBD1. In DNA form, the CDR3 reads TGCGCCAGCAGCTACCTGGGACAGGGAAACCACAATGAGCAGTTCTTC. This sequence encodes CASSYLGQGNHNEQFF.